A single T cell receptor (beta chain) is shown here with its context. The target antigen is unknown. These data are taken from a study of cytomegalovirus exposure and HLA in healthy donors. Study-wide findings and caveats: Later genetic work tied a missense DCLRE1C variant to beta-chain V and J trimming.

There are 16 residues in the CDR3. Germline CDR1 SGHTA, CDR2 FQGNSA. V lost 1 base and J 0 bases, leaving 10 bases between the germline ends. 13 Jbeta primers and 60 Vbeta primers were used for the PCR. Profiling relied on immunoSEQ multiplex PCR, and the TCRdb table lists in-frame clones only, not all of them. The sample contains some 200,000 clones, about 85% of which appear only once. The TCR originated in a man in his fifties in good health and CMV-seronegative. The chain has TRBV7-2 and TRBJ1-5, with D perhaps TRBD1 (6 bases). The sequencing sample was made of PBMCs. The CDR3 nucleotides are TGTGCCAGCAGCTTAGGGGACACATATAGCAATCAGCCCCAGCATTTT. It is translated as CASSLGDTYSNQPQHF.